This T cell receptor beta chain was obtained from a study of circulating tumor DNA in untreated peripheral T-cell lymphoma. Between the trimmed V and J ends, which lost 6 bases and 4 bases, there was a span of 12 bases. From germline, CDR1 is MNHNS and CDR2 SASEGT. The length of the CDR3 is 13 residues. Clones were read by immunoSEQ multiplex PCR, and TCRdb kept only the in-frame ones, dropping some. The data show 300 or so clones, roughly 80% seen once. V and J are TRBV6-1 and TRBJ1-1; D is perhaps TRBD1 (6 bases). Sequencing was carried out using cell-free DNA from blood serum. This receptor was taken from a human donor with peripheral T-cell lymphoma. The CDR3 DNA reads as TGTGCCAGCAGCGGGACACAGTTCACTGAAGCTTTCTTT. Amino acid sequence: CASSGTQFTEAFF.